This note documents a single T cell receptor beta chain sequence. RNA transcripts served as the template for amplifying TCR beta CDR3 regions. RT-PCR in the first round (using the HTBI primer set) targeted the TCR CDR3. TCRdb used MiXCR to reprocess the multiplex PCR reads, holding one entry per CDR3 protein. The sample shows about 380,000 distinct CDR3 sequences, roughly 20% of them seen only once. The germline CDR1 and CDR2 sequences are LGHDT and YNNKEL (reference sequence). The CDR3 extends over 16 amino acids. This sample was included in a study of T cells in Graves' hyperthyroidism and ophthalmopathy.

The rearrangement uses TRBV3-1 and TRBJ2-5, with TRBD1 matching over 9 bases. Near its end, the DNA agrees better with TRBJ2-1, so the J call may be wrong. The TCR comes from a man younger than 30 with Graves' ophthalmopathy. Sequencing was performed on blood. The DNA for the CDR3 is TGTGCCAGCAGCCCGATACAGGGGGCGCCGGAAGAGACCCAGTTCTTC. Protein sequence: CASSPIQGAPEETQFF.